This T cell receptor beta chain was profiled in a study of blood T cells in healthy people across ages. Whole-study results and caveats: Age showed a roughly linear inverse relationship with TCR beta diversity per million T cells.

Isolated per sample were at least 7 million PBMCs. PCR was performed a second time for about 6 to 11 cycles using a sample-barcoded 5' primer and a J-beta primer mix. One entry per CDR3 protein, called by TCRdb with MiXCR from the 5' RACE reads. This table has about 570,000 distinct CDR3 sequences, 25% to 30% appearing once. With regard to this clonotype: Antigen specificity is unknown.

CDR1 is DFQATT, CDR2 SNEGSKA, per germline (reference sequence). The CDR3 has 14 amino acids. Sequencing was done on a sample of blood. The source of this sequence is a woman aged 65 to 85 in good health. The V call is TRBV20-1, the J call TRBJ2-5; TRBD2 agrees at 13 bases. The J call may be wrong; the DNA end is better matched by TRBJ2-1. DNA for the CDR3: TGCAGTGCCCAGGGACTAGCGGGGATGGGTGAGCAGTTCTTC. It yields the protein CSAQGLAGMGEQFF.